The 15 T cell receptor beta chains reported below all come from one sample, sequenced in a study of control samples from healthy donors and cancer patients. Clones were read by immunoSEQ multiplex PCR, and TCRdb kept only the in-frame ones, dropping some. This sample has approximately 74,000 clones, with 94% found just once. The material sequenced was blood. These receptor sequences come from a woman aged 30 to 39 in good health.

The chain links TRBV7-9 to TRBJ1-1, with D unclear. Germline V gives CDR1 SEHNR, CDR2 FQNEAQ (reference sequence). V lost 3 bases and J 7 bases, leaving 6 bases between the germline ends. CDR3 length: 11 residues. CDR3 coding DNA: TGTGCCAGCAGCTTCTCCGGTGAAGCTTTCTTT. It encodes CASSFSGEAFF.

The chain employs TRBV27 and TRBJ2-2, with no clear D. The CDR3 loop spans 16 amino acids. Trimming stripped 0 bases from V and 0 bases from J, with 8 bases between. Germline-derived CDR1 and CDR2 are MNHEY and SMNVEV (reference sequence). CDR3 nucleotide sequence: TGTGCCAGCAGTTTATCGGGCCTCCCGAACACCGGGGAGCTGTTTTTT. Protein product: CASSLSGLPNTGELFF.

The DNA for the CDR3 is TGTGCCAGCAGCCGAGGGACAGATTACGAGCAGTACTTC. It translates to CASSRGTDYEQYF. This chain uses TRBV7-9 with TRBJ2-7; 7 positions match TRBD1. The CDR3 runs 13 residues. Germline trimming cut 5 bases from V and 4 bases from J; bases unmatched to any gene: 5. Germline lookup yields CDR1 SEHNR and CDR2 FQNEAQ (reference sequence). The whole variable domain, filled in from reference TRBV7-9 and TRBJ2-7, reads DTGVSQNPRHKITKRGQNVTFRCDPISEHNRLYWYRQTLGQGPEFLTYFQNEAQLEKSRLLSDRFSAERPKGSFSTLEIQRTEQGDSAMYLCASSRGTDYEQYFGPGTRLTVT.

The J gene is TRBJ1-6, the V gene TRBV7-8; no clear D. Germline-derived CDR1 and CDR2 are SGHVS and FQNEAQ. The length of the CDR3 is 17 residues. V lost 5 bases and J 8 bases, leaving 22 bases between the germline ends. This CDR3 reads CASSPLGSRGRHSPLHF. The CDR3, as DNA: TGTGCCAGCAGCCCCTTAGGGTCGCGGGGTAGACATTCACCCCTCCACTTT.

This chain connects TRBV12-1 to TRBJ2-2. TRBV12-1 counts as a pseudogene. CDR3 length: 16 residues. The CDR3 coding sequence is TGTGCCAGCAGCTTTGCAGGCCCGAAGAACACCGGGGAGCTGTTTTTT. It translates to CASSFAGPKNTGELFF.

This clone has a handful of counts. This chain connects TRBV5-6 to TRBJ2-1; D is uncertain. Looked up from germline, CDR1 is SGHDT and CDR2 is YYEEEE. The V gene lost 2 bases and the J gene lost 8 bases, with 14 bases spanning the gap. This CDR3 is 14 amino acids long. The CDR3 sequence: CASSLKSGFHEQFF. DNA for the CDR3: TGTGCCAGCAGCTTAAAGTCAGGTTTCCATGAGCAGTTCTTC.

This chain uses TRBV19 with TRBJ1-4, with D possibly being TRBD1 (6 bases). Trimming removed 5 bases at V and 2 bases at J, with 12 bases between. Per germline, CDR1 LNHDA and CDR2 SQIVND (reference sequence). This CDR3 spans 15 amino acids. CDR3 coding DNA: TGTGCCAGTAGTTTACAGGGTGTGACTAATGAAAAACTGTTTTTT. Its translation is CASSLQGVTNEKLFF. The full variable domain, with the rest looked up from reference TRBV19 and TRBJ1-4, is DGGITQSPKYLFRKEGQNVTLSCEQNLNHDAMYWYRQDPGQGLRLIYYSQIVNDFQKGDIAEGYSVSREKKESFPLTVTSAQKNPTAFYLCASSLQGVTNEKLFFGSGTQLSVL.

Only one count was recorded for this clone. The chain is built from TRBV18 and TRBJ2-4; D gene uncertain. This CDR3 is 13 amino acids long. V gave up 6 bases and J gave up 8 bases, with 14 bases separating them. Germline V gene data show CDR1 as KGHSH and CDR2 as LQKENI. Here the CDR3 DNA reads TGTGCCAGCTCCCCGGGCCAAATAGACATTCAGTACTTC. Translation gives CASSPGQIDIQYF. Supplemented by reference TRBV18 and TRBJ2-4, the full variable domain reads NAGVMQNPRHLVRRRGQEARLRCSPMKGHSHVYWYRQLPEEGLKFMVYLQKENIIDESGMPKERFSAEFPKEGPSILRIQQVVRGDSAAYFCASSPGQIDIQYFGAGTRLSVL.

The chain employs TRBV4-1 and TRBJ2-2, with D unresolved. This CDR3 is built from 13 residues. The V gene lost 5 bases and the J gene lost 0 bases, with 4 bases spanning the gap. In germline, CDR1 is MGHRA, CDR2 YSYEKL. CDR3 sequence: CASSAANTGELFF. CDR3 in DNA: TGCGCCAGCAGCGCAGCGAACACCGGGGAGCTGTTTTTT.

The chain links TRBV27 to TRBJ1-4; 9 bases map to TRBD1. Germline CDR1 and CDR2: MNHEY and SMNVEV (reference sequence). J lost 6 bases, V lost 6 bases, and 5 bases had no gene match. This CDR3 has 14 residues. Here the CDR3 reads CASSPGTGYEKLFF. The CDR3, as DNA: TGTGCCAGCAGCCCCGGGACAGGGTATGAAAAACTGTTTTTT.

V is TRBV11-1 and J is TRBJ1-4, with a weak D call TRBD1 (5 bases). The CDR3 sequence is 13 residues long. Between the trimmed V and J ends, which lost 5 bases and 5 bases, there was a span of 9 bases. Germline CDR1 is SGHAT and CDR2 is FQDESV (reference sequence). Here the CDR3 DNA reads TGTGCCAGCAGCCCCGACAGAAATGAAAAACTGTTTTTT. Translation gives CASSPDRNEKLFF.

This sequence joins TRBV7-9 and TRBJ2-1; D call uncertain. Germline V CDR1 and CDR2: SEHNR, FQNEAQ (reference sequence). This CDR3 is built from 11 residues. Trimming cost V 5 bases and J 9 bases, with 8 bases left between them. The CDR3 spells CASSPRTEQFF. The CDR3 bases are TGTGCCAGCAGCCCCCGTACTGAGCAGTTCTTC.

The rearrangement links TRBV10-3 to TRBJ1-3, with a tentative D call TRBD1 (5 bases). Trimming took 0 bases from V and 2 from J, leaving 11 bases between them. This CDR3 comprises 16 residues. Germline assignment: CDR1 ENHRY and CDR2 SYGVKD. The CDR3 DNA reads TGTGCCATCAGTGAGTCGTCAGGGTATACTGGAAACACCATATATTTT. Translation: CAISESSGYTGNTIYF.

This clone appeared a single time. V and J are TRBV11-1 and TRBJ1-1, with TRBD1 as a possible D gene (6 bases). Germline V CDR1 and CDR2: SGHAT, FQDESV (reference sequence). V shed 4 bases and J shed 4 bases, with 13 bases lying between them. The CDR3 extends over 14 amino acids. CDR3 DNA sequence: TGTGCCAGCAGCTCTCCGGGGGGCATCACTGAAGCTTTCTTT. It encodes CASSSPGGITEAFF.

V usage is TRBV30 and J usage is TRBJ1-5; D ambiguous. This CDR3 is built from 15 residues. Looked up from germline, CDR1 is GTSNPN and CDR2 is SVGIG (reference sequence). V was cut by 2 bases and J by 4 bases, with 15 bases left in between. The CDR3 sequence is CAWSFGWLGNQPQHF. CDR3 DNA sequence: TGTGCCTGGAGTTTCGGGTGGTTGGGGAATCAGCCCCAGCATTTT.